The T cell receptor (beta chain) under discussion was sequenced for a study of T cells in Graves' hyperthyroidism and ophthalmopathy. About the study: Pretreatment peripheral blood was obtained at initial diagnosis.

Diagnoses used clinical symptoms, serum thyroxine and TRAb, thyroid ultrasound and orbital computed tomography. The germline V and J ends were trimmed by 2 bases and 1 base, with 5 bases remaining between them. This CDR3 is 13 amino acids long. This clonotype was observed at least ten times. The TCR beta CDR3 regions underwent amplification using RNA transcripts as the source. Researchers ran a first-round RT-PCR on the TCR CDR3 using the HTBI primer set. TCRdb re-called the multiplex PCR reads through MiXCR, storing one row per CDR3 protein. The sample yields more than 300,000 distinct CDR3 sequences, roughly 15% seen once.

This clonotype originated in a woman under 40 with Graves' ophthalmopathy. V is TRBV12-3 or TRBV12-4 and J is TRBJ1-1; no firm D call. Input material: blood. The CDR3 bases are TGTGCCAGCAGTTTAAAAGGGAACACTGAAGCTTTCTTT. Protein sequence: CASSLKGNTEAFF.